The 7 T cell receptor beta chains below all came from one sample that was sequenced in a study of blood T cell repertoires in COVID-19. TCRdb keeps only in-frame clones here, not all; method: immunoSEQ multiplex PCR. The top ten hold approximately 3.8% of the sample, which has fewer than 350,000 clones, 85% seen once. Source material: peripheral blood. The receptors originated from a woman aged 50 to 65 with active or convalescent COVID-19.

The CDR3 DNA sequence: TGTGCCAGCAGCCAAGCTACAGGCTACACGACTGAAGCTTTCTTT. Amino acid sequence: CASSQATGYTTEAFF. V usage is TRBV14 and J usage is TRBJ1-1, with D perhaps matching TRBD1 (5 bases). Trimming shortened V by 1 base and J by 5 bases, and 14 bases separated the two germline ends. CDR1 SGHDN and CDR2 FVKESK come from the germline V gene. CDR3 length: 15 residues.

This clone showed up just once. The V and J genes are TRBV10-3 and TRBJ1-5, with TRBD1 matching over 7 bases. The CDR3 spans 17 residues. Trimming removed 7 bases from V and 1 base from J; junction bases left unmatched: 13. Germline loops: CDR1 ENHRY, CDR2 SYGVKD. CDR3 residues: CAITWFRGNGSNQPQHF. Here the CDR3 DNA reads TGTGCCATCACCTGGTTCAGGGGGAATGGAAGCAATCAGCCCCAGCATTTT.

This clone was seen a single time. V gene TRBV5-1 combines with J gene TRBJ1-1; D gene ambiguous. The CDR3 loop spans 13 amino acids. V was cut by 4 bases and J by 6 bases, with 13 bases left in between. Germline CDR1 and CDR2: SGHRS and YFSETQ. The chain's CDR3 is CASSLRGSPEAFF. Here the CDR3 DNA reads TGCGCCAGCAGCCTAAGAGGTAGCCCTGAAGCTTTCTTT.

This rearrangement joins TRBV7-8 to TRBJ1-3; D possibly corresponds to TRBD1 (6 bases). V lost 5 bases and J 0 bases, leaving 11 bases between the germline ends. The CDR3 is made up of 15 amino acids. Per the germline V gene, CDR1 is SGHVS and CDR2 is FQNEAQ. DNA of the CDR3: TGTGCCAGCAGCGCCCTAGGGGGCTCTGGAAACACCATATATTTT. This codes for CASSALGGSGNTIYF.

The chain recombines TRBV6-1 with TRBJ1-4; 7 bases align to TRBD1. The J segment lost 5 bases and the V segment lost 1 base, leaving 7 bases of the junction unmatched. CDR1 and CDR2 (germline): MNHNS, SASEGT. The CDR3 extends over 16 amino acids. CDR3 DNA: TGTGCCAGCAGTGAAGGGTCCGGGACAGTGAATGAAAAACTGTTTTTT. It is translated as CASSEGSGTVNEKLFF.

This chain links TRBV19 with TRBJ1-2; D uncertain. This CDR3 is 11 amino acids long. The V and J ends lost 8 bases and 8 bases respectively, with 12 bases between them. Germline V gene sequence: CDR1 LNHDA, CDR2 SQIVND (reference sequence). The chain's CDR3 is CASGEGWGYTF. CDR3 sequence (DNA): TGTGCCAGTGGTGAGGGTTGGGGCTACACCTTC. Full variable domain (remainder filled in from reference TRBV19 and TRBJ1-2): DGGITQSPKYLFRKEGQNVTLSCEQNLNHDAMYWYRQDPGQGLRLIYYSQIVNDFQKGDIAEGYSVSREKKESFPLTVTSAQKNPTAFYLCASGEGWGYTFGSGTRLTVV.

The V and J genes are TRBV5-1 and TRBJ1-2, with 9 bases lining up with TRBD1. CDR3 length: 13 amino acids. J lost 4 bases, V lost 4 bases, and 2 bases had no gene match. Per the germline V gene, CDR1 is SGHRS and CDR2 is YFSETQ. The CDR3 DNA follows: TGCGCCAGCAGCGGACAGGGGCCCTATGGCTACACCTTC. Its translation: CASSGQGPYGYTF. Filled out from reference TRBV5-1 and TRBJ1-2, the complete variable domain reads KAGVTQTPRYLIKTRGQQVTLSCSPISGHRSVSWYQQTPGQGLQFLFEYFSETQRNKGNFPGRFSGRQFSNSRSEMNVSTLELGDSALYLCASSGQGPYGYTFGSGTRLTVV.